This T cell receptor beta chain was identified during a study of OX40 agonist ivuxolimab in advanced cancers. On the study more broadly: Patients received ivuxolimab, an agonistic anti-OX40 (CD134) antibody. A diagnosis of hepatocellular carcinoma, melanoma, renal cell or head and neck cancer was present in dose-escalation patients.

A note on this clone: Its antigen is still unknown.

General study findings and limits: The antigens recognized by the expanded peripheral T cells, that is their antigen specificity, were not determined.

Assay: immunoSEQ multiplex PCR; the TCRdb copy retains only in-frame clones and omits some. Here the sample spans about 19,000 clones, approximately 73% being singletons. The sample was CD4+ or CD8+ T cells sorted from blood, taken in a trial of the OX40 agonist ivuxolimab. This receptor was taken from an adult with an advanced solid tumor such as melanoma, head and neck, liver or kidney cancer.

CDR3: CASSLDSAGTEAFF. The CDR3 DNA is TGTGCCAGCAGCTTAGATTCGGCGGGGACTGAAGCTTTCTTT. The chain employs TRBV7-9 and TRBJ1-1; unclear D gene. This CDR3 is 14 amino acids long. Trimming took off 1 base at V and 5 bases at J, with 11 bases between the two ends. Germline CDR1 SEHNR, CDR2 FQNEAQ (reference sequence).